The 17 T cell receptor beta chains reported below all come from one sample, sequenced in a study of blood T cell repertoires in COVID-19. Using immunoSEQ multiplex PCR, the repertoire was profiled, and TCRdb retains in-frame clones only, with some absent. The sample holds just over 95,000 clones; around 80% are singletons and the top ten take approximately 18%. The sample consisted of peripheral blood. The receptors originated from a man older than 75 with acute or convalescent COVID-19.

CDR3 bases: TGTGCCAGCAGCTTCGGGGCGGGACAGAGCTCCTACAATGAGCAGTTCTTC. Its translation: CASSFGAGQSSYNEQFF. This chain joins TRBV11-2 and TRBJ2-1; D may be TRBD1 (7 bases). Germline CDR1 SGHAT, CDR2 FQNNGV. The CDR3 consists of 17 residues. The V end lost 3 bases, the J end lost 0 bases, and 15 bases lay between the germline ends.

Written as DNA, the CDR3 is TGTGCCAGCAGCTGGGTTTCAGGGGTCTCTGGAAACACCATATATTTT. Translation: CASSWVSGVSGNTIYF. J is TRBJ1-3 and V is TRBV11-2; TRBD1 is a possible D gene (6 bases). Trimming removed 4 bases at V and 0 bases at J, with 13 bases between. In germline, CDR1 is SGHAT, CDR2 FQNNGV. CDR3 size: 16 residues.

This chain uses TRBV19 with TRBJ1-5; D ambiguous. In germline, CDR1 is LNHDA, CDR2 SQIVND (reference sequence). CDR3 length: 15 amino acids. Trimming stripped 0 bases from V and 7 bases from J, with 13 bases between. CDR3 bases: TGTGCCAGTAGTATAGAAGCGACTGAATACCAGCCCCAGCATTTT. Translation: CASSIEATEYQPQHF.

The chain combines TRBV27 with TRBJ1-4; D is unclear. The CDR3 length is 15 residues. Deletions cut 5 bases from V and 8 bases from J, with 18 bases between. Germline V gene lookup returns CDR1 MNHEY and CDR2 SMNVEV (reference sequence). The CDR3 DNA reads TGTGCCAGCAGTCCAAGACTCGAAACAAGGGAAAAACTGTTTTTT. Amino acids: CASSPRLETREKLFF.

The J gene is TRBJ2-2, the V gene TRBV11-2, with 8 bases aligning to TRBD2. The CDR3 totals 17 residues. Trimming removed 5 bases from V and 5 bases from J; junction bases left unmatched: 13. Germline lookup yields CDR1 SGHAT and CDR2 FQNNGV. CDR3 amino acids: CASSPTRGLALTGELFF. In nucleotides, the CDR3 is TGTGCCAGCAGCCCGACACGAGGACTAGCTTTAACCGGGGAGCTGTTTTTT.

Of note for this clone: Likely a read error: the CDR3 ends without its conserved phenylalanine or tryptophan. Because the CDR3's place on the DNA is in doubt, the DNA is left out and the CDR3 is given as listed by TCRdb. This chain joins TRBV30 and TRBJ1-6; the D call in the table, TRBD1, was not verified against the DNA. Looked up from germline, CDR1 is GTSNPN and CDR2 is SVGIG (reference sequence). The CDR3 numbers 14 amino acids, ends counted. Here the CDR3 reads CAWSGGTRQGSLVC.

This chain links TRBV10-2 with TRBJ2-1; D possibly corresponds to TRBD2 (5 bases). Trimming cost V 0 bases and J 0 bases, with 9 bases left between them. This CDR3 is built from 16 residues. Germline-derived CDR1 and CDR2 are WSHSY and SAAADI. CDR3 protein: CASSESMRASYNEQFF. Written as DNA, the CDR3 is TGCGCCAGCAGTGAGTCTATGCGGGCCTCCTACAATGAGCAGTTCTTC.

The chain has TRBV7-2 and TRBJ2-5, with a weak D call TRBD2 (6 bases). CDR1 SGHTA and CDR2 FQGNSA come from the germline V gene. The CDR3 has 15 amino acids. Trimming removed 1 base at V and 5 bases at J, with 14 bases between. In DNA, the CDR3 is TGTGCCAGCAGCTTAGTGACGAGGGGAGGTGAGACCCAGTACTTC. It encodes CASSLVTRGGETQYF.

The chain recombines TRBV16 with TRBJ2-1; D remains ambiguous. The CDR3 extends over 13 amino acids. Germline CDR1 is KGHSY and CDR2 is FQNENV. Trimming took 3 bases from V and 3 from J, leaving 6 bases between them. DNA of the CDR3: TGTGCCAGCAGCCAGGGCAGCTACAATGAGCAGTTCTTC. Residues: CASSQGSYNEQFF.

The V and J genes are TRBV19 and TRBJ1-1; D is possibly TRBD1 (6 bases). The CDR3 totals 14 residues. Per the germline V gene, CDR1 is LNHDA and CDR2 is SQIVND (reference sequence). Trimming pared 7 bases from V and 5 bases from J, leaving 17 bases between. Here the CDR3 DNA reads TGTGCCAGTACTCCCGGGGGGCGTGCGACTGAAGCTTTCTTT. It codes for CASTPGGRATEAFF.

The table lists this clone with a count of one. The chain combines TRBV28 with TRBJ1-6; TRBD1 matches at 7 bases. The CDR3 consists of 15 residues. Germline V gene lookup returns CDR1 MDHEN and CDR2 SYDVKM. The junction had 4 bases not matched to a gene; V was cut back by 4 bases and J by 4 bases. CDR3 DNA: TGTGCCAGCAGTTACCGGGACAGATATAATTCACCCCTCCACTTT. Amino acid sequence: CASSYRDRYNSPLHF.

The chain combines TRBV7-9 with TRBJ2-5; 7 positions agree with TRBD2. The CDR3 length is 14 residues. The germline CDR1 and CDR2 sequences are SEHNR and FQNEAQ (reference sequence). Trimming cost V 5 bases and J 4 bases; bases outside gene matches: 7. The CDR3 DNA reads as TGTGCCAGCAGCCCAGCTAGCGGCGGAGAGACCCAGTACTTC. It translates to CASSPASGGETQYF.

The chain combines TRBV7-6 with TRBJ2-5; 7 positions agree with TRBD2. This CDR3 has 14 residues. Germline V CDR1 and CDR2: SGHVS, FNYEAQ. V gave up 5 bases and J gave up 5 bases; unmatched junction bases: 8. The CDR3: CASSLFLGGETQYF. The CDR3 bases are TGTGCCAGCAGCCTATTCCTCGGGGGGGAGACCCAGTACTTC. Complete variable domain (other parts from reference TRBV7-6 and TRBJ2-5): GAGVSQSPRYKVTKRGQDVALRCDPISGHVSLYWYRQALGQGPEFLTYFNYEAQQDKSGLPNDRFSAERPEGSISTLTIQRTEQRDSAMYRCASSLFLGGETQYFGPGTRLLVL.

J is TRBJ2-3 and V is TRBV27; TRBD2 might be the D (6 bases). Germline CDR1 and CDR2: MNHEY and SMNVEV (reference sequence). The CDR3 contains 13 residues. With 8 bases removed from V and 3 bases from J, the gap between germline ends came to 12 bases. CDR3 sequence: CASGAAGTDTQYF. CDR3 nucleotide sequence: TGTGCCAGCGGTGCGGCGGGGACAGATACGCAGTATTTT.

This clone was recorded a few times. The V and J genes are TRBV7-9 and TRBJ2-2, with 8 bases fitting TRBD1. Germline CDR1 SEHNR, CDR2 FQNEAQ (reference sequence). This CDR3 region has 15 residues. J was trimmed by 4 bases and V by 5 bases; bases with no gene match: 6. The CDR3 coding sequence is TGTGCCAGCAGCAAGGACAGGGCGGGCACCGGGGAGCTGTTTTTT. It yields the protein CASSKDRAGTGELFF.

The CDR3 DNA is TGCGCCAGCAGCCAACTAGCGGGAACCGATACGCAGTATTTT. Amino acids: CASSQLAGTDTQYF. The chain carries TRBV4-3 and TRBJ2-3; 9 bases agree with TRBD2. CDR1 is LGHNA and CDR2 is YSLEER in the germline V gene. Germline trimming cut 2 bases from V and 6 bases from J; bases unmatched to any gene: 3. The CDR3 has 14 amino acids.

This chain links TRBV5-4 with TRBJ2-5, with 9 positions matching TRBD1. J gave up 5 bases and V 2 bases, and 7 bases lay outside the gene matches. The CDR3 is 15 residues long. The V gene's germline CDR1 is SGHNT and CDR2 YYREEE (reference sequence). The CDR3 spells CASSFEQGARETQYF. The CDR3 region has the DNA TGTGCCAGCAGCTTTGAACAGGGGGCCAGGGAGACCCAGTACTTC.